This T cell receptor (beta chain) was captured by sequencing in a study of CD8+ T cells in alopecia areata (dated 2018 in TCRdb). Concerning the study at large: The study used high-throughput TCRbeta sequencing to examine T cell clonal expansion in alopecia areata, in both the C3H/HeJ mouse model and human patients. Scalp clonality was compared among normal scalp (n=4), patchy alopecia areata scalp (n=8), and alopecia totalis/universalis scalp (n=8). Scalp tissue and sorted CD4+ and CD8+ peripheral blood T cells from patchy and totalis/universalis alopecia areata patients and from healthy controls were covered by human TCRbeta sequencing. RNA was extracted with the PAXgene miRNA kit for fixed scalp, the miRNeasy kit for PBMCs, and the RNeasy kit for mouse skin. Amplification of TCRbeta CDR3 regions was done by immunoSEQ multiplex PCR using 35 Vbeta forward primers and 13 Jbeta reverse primers. The research as a whole found: Compared with normal scalp, lesional scalp, particularly in alopecia totalis/universalis, had higher clonality and more expanded CD8+ clones, which suggests antigenic drive. Unlike mouse skin, which is dominated by gammadelta T cells, normal human skin has resident alphabeta T cells that are also sequenced, and this complicates analysis of the scalp TCR repertoire. TCR sequences shared between patients were less clear than in mice, possibly partly because of HLA diversity in the patient population.

Lesional scalp punch biopsies and peripheral blood were collected from alopecia areata patients. PBMCs were isolated by density centrifugation and stained for CD3, CD4 and CD8, after which CD4+ and CD8+ T cells were sorted on a FACSAria. As part of a multicenter biomarker study, untreated alopecia areata patients were recruited. In five patients from the biomarker study, the blood CD8+ T cells went through an additional sort into NKG2D-low and NKG2D-high fractions. Libraries were made using the immunoSEQ multiplex PCR assay. RNA was extracted from all samples and reverse transcribed into cDNA, which served as template for TCR sequencing. First-strand cDNA was synthesized with SuperScript III using a 2:1 mix of oligo-dT and random hexamers. Amplification bias was assessed with a synthetic immune receptor repertoire, and residual bias was removed computationally. The published analysis was carried out like this. After raw reads were preprocessed to remove errors, the CDR3 was defined following IMGT conventions as running from the conserved cysteine to phenylalanine. Clonality was computed by normalizing Shannon entropy by log2 of the number of productive unique TCRs and subtracting the result from 1. Whether scalp clones were CD4 or CD8 was inferred by matching scalp TCRbeta sequences against CD4 and CD8 repertoires sorted from blood. Not all clones reach the TCRdb copy of this immuneACCESS table, which keeps in-frame sequences only. Checked studies attribute under half of the gap to unresolved V genes and leave the rest unexplained. The V and J calls and clone size come from that table; D and trimming were worked out from the DNA. For this sample there are 23,000 or so clones; roughly 52% appear just once. The ten largest clones take up roughly a third of the sample.

The CDR3 runs 15 amino acids, cysteine and phenylalanine included. This entry keeps only the CDR3 DNA: 45 bases, framed from base 1. Trimming takes 5 bases off V and 5 bases off J; junction bases not matched to a gene: 3. As encoded in the germline V gene, CDR1 is ENHRY while CDR2 is SYGVKD. Points on this clone: Its binding antigen is unknown. No much larger clone exists at a distance of one base, and base qualities are not known.

This receptor was obtained from a human donor with alopecia areata. Sequenced sample: NKG2D-high CD8+ T cells sorted from blood. What this sample's cell subset or site label stands for: sorted CD8+ NKG2D-high blood T cells. Recombination joined TRBV10-3 with TRBJ2-3; the junction holds 14 bases that match TRBD2. The DNA is as follows: TGTGCCATCAGTTCCGGGACTAGCGGGAGAGATACGCAGTATTTT. Its product reads: CAISSGTSGRDTQYF.